This is a list of T cell receptor beta chains from one sample in a study of T cell repertoires in cytomegalovirus infection. Which antigens these TCRs recognize remains unknown. In TCRdb, the reads were re-called with MiXCR into one record per CDR3 protein. Among approximately 110,000 distinct CDR3 sequences listed, 42% were seen once. The input for sequencing was CD8+ T cells from cultured PBMCs, taken from culture after CMV antigen stimulation. The receptors come from a human donor in good health (CMV status not recorded). Some clones in this sample may be carry-over from other donors' samples. Each CDR3 is given with its conserved first and last residue. D genes are given only for firm matches. Expanded clones get a size class; other rows say once, few or many, or leave the size out.

TRBV6-1	TRBJ1-4	NA	NA	TGTGCCAGCAGTGAAGCGGGTCGAGGCCTAAATGAAAAACTGTTTTTT	CASSEAGRGLNEKLFF
TRBV19	TRBJ2-2	few	NA	TGTGCCAGACACTTAGGGCCCGGGGAGCTGTTTTTT	CARHLGPGELFF
TRBV29-1	TRBJ1-2	few	TRBD1	TGCAGCGTTGAAGTAACGGGGGAGGACAGGGCCAACTATGGCTACACCTTC	CSVEVTGEDRANYGYTF
TRBV7-8	TRBJ1-5	many	NA	TGTGCCAGCAGCTTAGTCGAGACGGTTTATAGCAATCAGCCCCAGCATTTT	CASSLVETVYSNQPQHF
TRBV7-9	TRBJ1-1	few	NA	TGTGCCAGCAGCTTAGGGGGCGGAGCTGAAGCTTTCTTT	CASSLGGGAEAFF
TRBV27	TRBJ1-1	few	TRBD1	TGTGCCAGCAGTTTTGGACAGGGGTACACTGAAGCTTTCTTT	CASSFGQGYTEAFF
TRBV28	TRBJ2-7	NA	TRBD1	TGTGCCAGCAGTTTATTAATAGGGGGCACGGACCAACCTTTCTACGAGCAGTACTTC	CASSLLIGGTDQPFYEQYF
TRBV27	TRBJ2-1	once	NA	TGTGCCAGCAAAGATGGCGGGGGCCCCTACAATGAGCAGTTCTTC	CASKDGGGPYNEQFF
TRBV28	TRBJ2-2	many	NA	TGTGCCAGCAGTTTATTGGTAGATGCGAACACCGGGGAGCTGTTTTTT	CASSLLVDANTGELFF
TRBV5-1	TRBJ2-1	NA	NA	TGCGCCAGCAGCTTGCTTTTTGGGGGAATCTACAATGAGCAGTTCTTC	CASSLLFGGIYNEQFF
TRBV7-6	TRBJ2-7	NA	TRBD1	TGTGCCAGCAGCTTCGGACAGGGTGACGAGCAGTACTTC	CASSFGQGDEQYF
TRBV27	TRBJ2-5	NA	NA	TGTGCCAGCAGTTTGGTGGGGGAAGAGACCCAGTACTTC	CASSLVGEETQYF
TRBV12-5	TRBJ2-7	NA	NA	TGTGCTAGTGGACTAGGTGGAAGCGAGCAGTACTTC	CASGLGGSEQYF
TRBV5-3	TRBJ2-2	once	NA	TGTGCCAGCACCCTCCCTGCCGGGGAGCTGTTTTTT	CASTLPAGELFF
TRBV7-3	TRBJ2-3	NA	TRBD1	TGTGCCAGCAGCTTAGACCCGGCGAAGCAGGGGGTTGGTGCAGATACGCAGTATTTT	CASSLDPAKQGVGADTQYF
TRBV6-5	TRBJ1-4	NA	NA	TGTGCCAGCAGCTACGGGACGGGTAATGAAAAACTGTTTTTT	CASSYGTGNEKLFF
TRBV27	TRBJ1-5	NA	NA	TGTGCCAGCAGTTTATCCCCGGTGCGGGGAGGCAATCAGCCCCAGCATTTT	CASSLSPVRGGNQPQHF
TRBV6-5	TRBJ2-1	once	TRBD2	TGTGCCAGCAGTTACGGCAGCGGGGGGACTTACAATGAGCAGTTCTTC	CASSYGSGGTYNEQFF
TRBV9	TRBJ1-1	NA	NA	TGTGCCAGCAGCCCCGGGACACCCGAAGCTTTCTTT	CASSPGTPEAFF
TRBV11-1	TRBJ2-5	many	TRBD1	TGTGCCAGCAGCACGGACAGGGGACGCCAAGAGACCCAGTACTTC	CASSTDRGRQETQYF
TRBV27	TRBJ2-7	few	TRBD2	TGTGCCAGCAGTTTAGGGCGGGGGGACGAGCAGTACTTC	CASSLGRGDEQYF
TRBV6-6	TRBJ1-1	NA	NA	TGTGCCAGCAGGGAACCGGGACAAGGCATGAACACTGAAGCTTTCTTT	CASREPGQGMNTEAFF
TRBV19	TRBJ1-2	NA	TRBD1	TGTGCCAGTAGTATAACAGGGGGCCGTGGCTACACCTTC	CASSITGGRGYTF
TRBV27	TRBJ1-2	many	NA	TGTGCCAGCAGTTCAATCTTTACAGGATCCCACCACTATGGCTACACCTTC	CASSSIFTGSHHYGYTF
TRBV2	TRBJ1-1	NA	TRBD1	TGTGCCAGCAGCGACAGGGGTAGTTACACTGAAGCTTTCTTT	CASSDRGSYTEAFF
TRBV29-1	TRBJ2-2	NA	NA	TGCAGCGTTGACTTCAACACCGGGGAGCTGTTTTTT	CSVDFNTGELFF
TRBV19	TRBJ2-7	NA	NA	TGTGCCAGTAGTTTTAGCCAGGGAGCCTCCTACGAGCAGTACTTC	CASSFSQGASYEQYF
TRBV4-2	TRBJ1-4	NA	NA	TGTGCCAGCAGCCAAGGAAGTAATGAAAAACTGTTTTTT	CASSQGSNEKLFF
TRBV3-1	TRBJ2-5	NA	NA	TGTGCCAGCAGCCGAGCAAGGATTAGGGAGACCCAGTACTTC	CASSRARIRETQYF
TRBV27	TRBJ2-2	NA	TRBD2	TGTGCCAGCAGCCCCCTAGCGGGGGGGCCTAGTGCCGGGGAGCTGTTTTTT	CASSPLAGGPSAGELFF
TRBV7-6	TRBJ2-1	many	TRBD2	TGTGCCAGCAGCTTAGCAAGCGGGGGCCTTTACAATGAGCAGTTCTTC	CASSLASGGLYNEQFF
TRBV19	TRBJ1-6	NA	NA	TGTGCCAGTAGTGGGACGGGGCCCTTGAATAATTCACCCCTCCACTTT	CASSGTGPLNNSPLHF
TRBV19	TRBJ2-7	NA	TRBD1	TGTGCCAGTAGCCACGACAGGGGGAGCTCCTACGAGCAGTACTTC	CASSHDRGSSYEQYF
TRBV12-3/TRBV12-4	TRBJ2-1	NA	TRBD2	TGTGCCAGCAGTTTGGAGGCTAGCGGGGGGGCGTTCAATGAGCAGTTCTTC	CASSLEASGGAFNEQFF